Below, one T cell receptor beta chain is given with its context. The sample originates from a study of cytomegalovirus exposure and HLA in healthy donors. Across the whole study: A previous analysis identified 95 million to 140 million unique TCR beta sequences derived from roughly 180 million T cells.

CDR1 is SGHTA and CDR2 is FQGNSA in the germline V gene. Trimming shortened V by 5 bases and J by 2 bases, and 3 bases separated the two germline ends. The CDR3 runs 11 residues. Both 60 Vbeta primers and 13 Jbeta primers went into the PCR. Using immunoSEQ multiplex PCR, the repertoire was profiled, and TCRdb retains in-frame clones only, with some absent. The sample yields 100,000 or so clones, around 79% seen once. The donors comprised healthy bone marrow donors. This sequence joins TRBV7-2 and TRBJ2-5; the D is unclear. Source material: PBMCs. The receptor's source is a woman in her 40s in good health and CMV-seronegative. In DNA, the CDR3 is TGTGCCAGCAGCCCTCAAGAGACCCAGTACTTC. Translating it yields CASSPQETQYF.